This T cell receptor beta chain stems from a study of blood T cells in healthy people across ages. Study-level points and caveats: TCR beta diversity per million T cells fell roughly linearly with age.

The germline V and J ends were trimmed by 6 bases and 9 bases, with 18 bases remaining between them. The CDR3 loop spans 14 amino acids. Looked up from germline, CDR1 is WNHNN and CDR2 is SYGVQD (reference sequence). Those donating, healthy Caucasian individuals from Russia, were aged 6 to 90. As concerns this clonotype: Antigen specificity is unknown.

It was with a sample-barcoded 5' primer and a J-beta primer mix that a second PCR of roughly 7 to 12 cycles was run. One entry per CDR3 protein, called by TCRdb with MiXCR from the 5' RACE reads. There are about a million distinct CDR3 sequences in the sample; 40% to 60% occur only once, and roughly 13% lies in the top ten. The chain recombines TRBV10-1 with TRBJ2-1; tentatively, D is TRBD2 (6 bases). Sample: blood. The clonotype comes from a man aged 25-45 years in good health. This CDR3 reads CASRATRGLSEQFF. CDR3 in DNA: TGCGCCAGCAGAGCGACTAGGGGACTGAGTGAGCAGTTCTTC.